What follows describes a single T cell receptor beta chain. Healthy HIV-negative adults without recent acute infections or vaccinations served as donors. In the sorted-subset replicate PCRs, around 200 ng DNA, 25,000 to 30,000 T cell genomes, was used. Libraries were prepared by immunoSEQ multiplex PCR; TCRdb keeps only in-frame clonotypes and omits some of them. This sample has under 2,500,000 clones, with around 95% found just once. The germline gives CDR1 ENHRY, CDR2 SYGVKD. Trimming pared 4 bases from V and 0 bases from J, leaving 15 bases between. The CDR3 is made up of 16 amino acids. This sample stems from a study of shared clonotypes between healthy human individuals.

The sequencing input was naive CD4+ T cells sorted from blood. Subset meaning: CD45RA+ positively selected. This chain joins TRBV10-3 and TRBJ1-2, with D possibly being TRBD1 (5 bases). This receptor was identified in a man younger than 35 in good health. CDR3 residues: CAISASRDEANYGYTF. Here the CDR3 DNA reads TGTGCCATCAGTGCGTCCAGGGACGAGGCTAACTATGGCTACACCTTC.